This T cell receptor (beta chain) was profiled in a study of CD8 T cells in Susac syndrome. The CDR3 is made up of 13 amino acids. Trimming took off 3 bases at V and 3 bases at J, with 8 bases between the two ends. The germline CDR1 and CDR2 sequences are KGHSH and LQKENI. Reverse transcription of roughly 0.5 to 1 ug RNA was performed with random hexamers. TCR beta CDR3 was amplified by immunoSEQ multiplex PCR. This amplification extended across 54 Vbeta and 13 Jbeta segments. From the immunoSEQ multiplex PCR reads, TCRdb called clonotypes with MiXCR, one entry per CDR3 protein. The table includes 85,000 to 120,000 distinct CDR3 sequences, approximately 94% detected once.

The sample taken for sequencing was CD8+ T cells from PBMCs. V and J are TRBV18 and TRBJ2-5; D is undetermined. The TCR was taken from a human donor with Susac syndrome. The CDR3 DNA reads TGTGCCAGCTCACCGGTAGCCAAAGAGACCCAGTACTTC. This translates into CASSPVAKETQYF.